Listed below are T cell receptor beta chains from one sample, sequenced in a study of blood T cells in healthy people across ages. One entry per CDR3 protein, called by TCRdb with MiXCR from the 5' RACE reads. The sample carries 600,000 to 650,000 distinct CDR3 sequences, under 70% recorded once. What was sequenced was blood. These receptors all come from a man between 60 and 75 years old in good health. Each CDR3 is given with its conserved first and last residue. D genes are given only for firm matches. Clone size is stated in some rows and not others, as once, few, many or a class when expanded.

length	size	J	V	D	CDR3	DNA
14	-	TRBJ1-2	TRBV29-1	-	CSVGEDTRGYGYTF	TGCAGCGTGGGGGAGGACACCAGGGGCTATGGCTACACCTTC
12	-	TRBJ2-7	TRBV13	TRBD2	CATGRGGYEQYF	TGTGCCACAGGGCGGGGGGGATACGAGCAGTACTTC
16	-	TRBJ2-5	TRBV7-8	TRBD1	CASSLRTGGRIETQYF	TGTGCCAGCAGCTTGCGGACAGGGGGCAGGATAGAGACCCAGTACTTC
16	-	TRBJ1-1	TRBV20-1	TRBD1	CSAREGTVRSHTEAFF	TGCAGTGCTAGAGAGGGGACAGTGAGAAGCCACACTGAAGCTTTCTTT
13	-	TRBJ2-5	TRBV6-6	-	CASSYAPGGEQYF	TGTGCCAGCAGTTACGCGCCCGGAGGGGAGCAGTACTTC
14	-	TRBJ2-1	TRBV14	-	CSSSQVLTDNEQFF	TGTTCCAGCAGCCAAGTATTGACAGACAATGAGCAGTTCTTC
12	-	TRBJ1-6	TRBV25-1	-	CASSEWSSPLHF	TGTGCCAGCAGTGAATGGTCCTCACCCCTCCACTTT
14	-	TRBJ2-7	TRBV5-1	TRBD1	CASRSGTGAYEQYF	TGCGCCAGCAGGTCCGGGACAGGAGCCTACGAGCAGTACTTC
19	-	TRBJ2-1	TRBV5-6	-	CASSGGPGTSPLLYNEQFF	TGTGCCAGCAGCGGGGGTCCCGGGACATCTCCCTTACTTTACAATGAGCAGTTCTTC
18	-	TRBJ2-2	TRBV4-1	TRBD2	CASSPRTSGGSNTGELFF	TGCGCCAGCAGCCCCCGGACTAGCGGGGGCTCGAACACCGGGGAGCTGTTTTTT
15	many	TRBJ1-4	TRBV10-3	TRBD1	CAISESGRGNEKLFF	TGTGCCATCAGTGAGTCGGGCAGGGGGAATGAAAAACTGTTTTTT
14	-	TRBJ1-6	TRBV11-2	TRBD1	CASSFQGAVSPLHF	TGTGCCAGCAGCTTCCAGGGGGCGGTTTCACCCCTCCACTTT
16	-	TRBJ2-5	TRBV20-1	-	CSAGPPQDGNIPTQYF	TGCAGTGCTGGGCCCCCCCAGGACGGGAATATTCCTACCCAGTACTTC
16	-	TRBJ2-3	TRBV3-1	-	CASSHGAGPSTDTQYF	TGTGCCAGCAGCCATGGAGCGGGTCCAAGCACAGATACGCAGTATTTT
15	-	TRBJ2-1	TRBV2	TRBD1	CASSEVGQGWSEQFF	TGTGCCAGCAGTGAAGTGGGACAGGGATGGAGTGAGCAGTTCTTC
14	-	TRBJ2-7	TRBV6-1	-	CASSGRVGVAEQYF	TGTGCCAGCTCCGGCAGGGTTGGAGTCGCCGAGCAGTACTTC
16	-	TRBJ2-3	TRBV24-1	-	CATSDFGRSHTDTQYF	TGTGCCACCAGTGATTTCGGGCGGAGCCACACAGATACGCAGTATTTT
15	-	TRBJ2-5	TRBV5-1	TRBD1	CASSLDHRGLETQYF	TGCGCCAGCAGCCTGGACCACAGGGGGCTTGAGACCCAGTACTTC
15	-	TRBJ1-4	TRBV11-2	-	CASSPKGEANEKLFF	TGTGCCAGCAGCCCGAAAGGGGAGGCTAATGAAAAACTGTTTTTT
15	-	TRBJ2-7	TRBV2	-	CASSGGQVLSYEQYF	TGTGCCAGCAGTGGTGGGCAGGTCCTCTCCTACGAGCAGTACTTC
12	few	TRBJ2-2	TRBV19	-	CASSHPTGELFF	TGTGCCAGTAGTCACCCGACCGGGGAGCTGTTTTTT
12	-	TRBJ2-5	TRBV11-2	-	CASSIGLQGQYF	TGTGCCAGCAGCATAGGGTTGCAGGGCCAGTACTTC
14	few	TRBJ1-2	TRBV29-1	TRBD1	CSGGDRGVLKGYTF	TGCAGCGGGGGGGACAGGGGTGTTTTGAAAGGCTACACCTTC
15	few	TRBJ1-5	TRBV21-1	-	CASSKETPGNQPQHF	TGTGCCAGCAGCAAAGAAACCCCTGGGAATCAGCCCCAGCATTTT
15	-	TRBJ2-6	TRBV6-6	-	CASRSDNSGANVLTF	TGTGCCAGCAGATCGGACAACTCTGGGGCCAACGTCCTGACTTTC
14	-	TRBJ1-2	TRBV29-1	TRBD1	CSVAWDRSQGGYTF	TGCAGCGTTGCCTGGGACAGGTCACAGGGTGGCTACACCTTC
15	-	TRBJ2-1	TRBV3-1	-	CASSQRGSAHNEQFF	TGTGCCAGCAGCCAGAGGGGCTCCGCCCACAATGAGCAGTTCTTC
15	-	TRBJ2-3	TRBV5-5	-	CASSFEGSSTDTQYF	TGTGCCAGCAGCTTTGAGGGCAGTAGCACAGATACGCAGTATTTT
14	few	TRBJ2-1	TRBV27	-	CASSLDRAYNEQFF	TGTGCCAGCAGTTTGGACCGAGCCTACAATGAGCAGTTCTTC